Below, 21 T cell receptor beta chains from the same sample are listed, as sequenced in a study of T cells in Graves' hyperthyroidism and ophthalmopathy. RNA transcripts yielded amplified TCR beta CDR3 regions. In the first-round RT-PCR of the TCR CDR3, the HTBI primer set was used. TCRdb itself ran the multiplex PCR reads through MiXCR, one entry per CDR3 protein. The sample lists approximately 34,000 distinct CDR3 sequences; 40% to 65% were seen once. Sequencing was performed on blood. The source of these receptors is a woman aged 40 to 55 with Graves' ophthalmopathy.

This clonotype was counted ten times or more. The CDR3 sequence: CASSLGDTIGYEQYF. CDR3 bases: TGTGCCAGCAGCCTCGGGGACACAATAGGGTACGAGCAGTACTTC. The J gene is TRBJ2-7, the V gene TRBV5-6; TRBD1 might be the D (6 bases). Germline V gene sequence: CDR1 SGHDT, CDR2 YYEEEE. The CDR3 totals 15 residues. The V end was cut by 4 bases, the J end by 4 bases, with 18 bases between.

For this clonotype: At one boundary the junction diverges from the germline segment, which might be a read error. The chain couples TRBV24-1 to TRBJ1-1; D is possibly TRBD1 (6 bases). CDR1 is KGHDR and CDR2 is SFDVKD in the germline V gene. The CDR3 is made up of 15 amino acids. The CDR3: CATSVGGSMDTEALF. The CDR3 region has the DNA TGTGCCACCAGTGTTGGGGGCAGCATGGACACGGAAGCTCTCTTT.

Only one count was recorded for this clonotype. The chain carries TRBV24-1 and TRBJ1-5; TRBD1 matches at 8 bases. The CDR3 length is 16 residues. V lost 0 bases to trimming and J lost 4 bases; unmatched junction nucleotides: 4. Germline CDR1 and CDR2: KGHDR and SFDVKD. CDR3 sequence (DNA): TGTGCCACCAGTGATTTGACGGACAGGGTTAATCAGCCCCAGCATTTT. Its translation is CATSDLTDRVNQPQHF.

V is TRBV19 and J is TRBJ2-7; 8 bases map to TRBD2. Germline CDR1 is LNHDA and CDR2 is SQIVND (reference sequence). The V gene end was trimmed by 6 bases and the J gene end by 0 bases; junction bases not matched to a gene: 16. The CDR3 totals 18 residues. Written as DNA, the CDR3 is TGTGCCAGTAGGGGAGGAGGGGCTAGCGGGCTGGCCTCCTACGAGCAGTACTTC. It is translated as CASRGGGASGLASYEQYF. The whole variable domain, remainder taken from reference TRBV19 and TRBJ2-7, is DGGITQSPKYLFRKEGQNVTLSCEQNLNHDAMYWYRQDPGQGLRLIYYSQIVNDFQKGDIAEGYSVSREKKESFPLTVTSAQKNPTAFYLCASRGGGASGLASYEQYFGPGTRLTVT.

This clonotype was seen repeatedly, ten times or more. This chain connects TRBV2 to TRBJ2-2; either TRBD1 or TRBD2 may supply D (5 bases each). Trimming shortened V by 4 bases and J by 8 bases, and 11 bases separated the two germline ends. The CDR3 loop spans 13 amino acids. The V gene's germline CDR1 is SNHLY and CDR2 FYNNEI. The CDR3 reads CASSVTGTGELFF. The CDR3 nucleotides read TGTGCCAGCAGTGTAACGGGGACGGGGGAGCTGTTTTTT.

Here the CDR3 DNA reads TGTGCCAGCTGCCTGGGGGGGGATGAGCAGTTCTTC. Its translation is CASCLGGDEQFF. The chain combines TRBV11-1 with TRBJ2-1; the match to TRBD2 covers 7 bases. The CDR3 is 12 amino acids. Germline V lookup: CDR1 SGHAT, CDR2 FQDESV (reference sequence). Trimming at V came to 8 bases and at J to 8 bases, leaving 6 bases not matched to a gene.

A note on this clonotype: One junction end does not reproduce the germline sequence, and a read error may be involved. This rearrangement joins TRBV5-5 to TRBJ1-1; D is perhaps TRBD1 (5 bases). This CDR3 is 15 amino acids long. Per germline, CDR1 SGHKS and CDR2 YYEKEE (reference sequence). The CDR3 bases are TGTGCCAGCAGCCCCAGGGAAGACATGAACACGGAAGCTTTCTTT. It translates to CASSPREDMNTEAFF. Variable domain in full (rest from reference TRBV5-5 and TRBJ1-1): DAGVTQSPTHLIKTRGQQVTLRCSPISGHKSVSWYQQVLGQGPQFIFQYYEKEERGRGNFPDRFSARQFPNYSSELNVNALLLGDSALYLCASSPREDMNTEAFFGQGTRLTVV.

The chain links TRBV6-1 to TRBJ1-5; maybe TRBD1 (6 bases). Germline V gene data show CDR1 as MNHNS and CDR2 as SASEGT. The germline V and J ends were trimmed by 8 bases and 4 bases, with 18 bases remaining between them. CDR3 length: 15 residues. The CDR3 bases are TGTGCCAGCGGAGGAACAGGGAGGGTGAATCAGCCCCAGCATTTT. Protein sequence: CASGGTGRVNQPQHF.

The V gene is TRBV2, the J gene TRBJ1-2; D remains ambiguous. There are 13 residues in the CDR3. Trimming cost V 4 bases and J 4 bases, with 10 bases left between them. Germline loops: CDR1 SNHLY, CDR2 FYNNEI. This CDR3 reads CASSADTFYGYTF. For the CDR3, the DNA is TGTGCCAGCAGTGCCGACACCTTCTATGGCTACACCTTC.

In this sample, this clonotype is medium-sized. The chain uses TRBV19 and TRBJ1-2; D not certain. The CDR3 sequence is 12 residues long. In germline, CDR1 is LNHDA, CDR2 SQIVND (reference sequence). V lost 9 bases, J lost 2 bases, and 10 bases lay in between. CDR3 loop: CARRSVNYGYTF. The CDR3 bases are TGTGCCAGGAGATCAGTGAACTATGGCTACACCTTC.

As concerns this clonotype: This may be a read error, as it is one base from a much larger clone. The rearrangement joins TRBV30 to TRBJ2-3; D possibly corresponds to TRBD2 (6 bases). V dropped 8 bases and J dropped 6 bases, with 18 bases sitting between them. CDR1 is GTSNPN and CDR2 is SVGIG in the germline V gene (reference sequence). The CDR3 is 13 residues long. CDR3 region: CAGTLRSSDTQYF. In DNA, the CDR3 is TGTGCCGGGACTCTACGGTCGAGCGATACGCAGTATTTT.

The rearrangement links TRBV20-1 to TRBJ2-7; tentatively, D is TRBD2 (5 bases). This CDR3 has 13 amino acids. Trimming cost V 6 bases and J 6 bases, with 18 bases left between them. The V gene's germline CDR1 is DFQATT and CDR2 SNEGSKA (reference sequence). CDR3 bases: TGCAGTGCAGGTCGGGGAGTTGCCTGCGAGCAGTACTTC. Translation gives CSAGRGVACEQYF.

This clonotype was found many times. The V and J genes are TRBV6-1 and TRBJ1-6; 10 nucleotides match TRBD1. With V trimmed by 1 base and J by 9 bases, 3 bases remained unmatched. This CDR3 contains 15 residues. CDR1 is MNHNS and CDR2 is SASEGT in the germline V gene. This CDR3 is CASSEGQGAVSPLHF. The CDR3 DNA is TGTGCCAGCAGTGAAGGACAGGGGGCCGTTTCACCCCTCCACTTT.

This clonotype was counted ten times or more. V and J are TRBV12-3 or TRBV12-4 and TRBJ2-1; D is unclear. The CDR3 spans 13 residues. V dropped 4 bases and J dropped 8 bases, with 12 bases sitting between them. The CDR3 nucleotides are TGTGCCAGCAGTTCAGTAGTGGCGGATGAGCAGTTCTTC. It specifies CASSSVVADEQFF.

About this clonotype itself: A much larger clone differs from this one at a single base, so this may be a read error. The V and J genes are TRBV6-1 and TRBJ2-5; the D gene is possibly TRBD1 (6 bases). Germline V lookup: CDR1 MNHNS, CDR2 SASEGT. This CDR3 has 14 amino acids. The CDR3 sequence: CASCWDNIQETQDF. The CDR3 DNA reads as TGTGCCAGCTGCTGGGACAATATTCAAGAGACCCAGGACTTC.

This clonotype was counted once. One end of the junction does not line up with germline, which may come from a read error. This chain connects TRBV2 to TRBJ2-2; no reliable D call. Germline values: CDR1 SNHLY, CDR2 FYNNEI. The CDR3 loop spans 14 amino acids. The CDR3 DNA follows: TGTGCTAGCAGTGTCTCACAGAGCACCGGGGAGCTGTTTTTT. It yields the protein CASSVSQSTGELFF.

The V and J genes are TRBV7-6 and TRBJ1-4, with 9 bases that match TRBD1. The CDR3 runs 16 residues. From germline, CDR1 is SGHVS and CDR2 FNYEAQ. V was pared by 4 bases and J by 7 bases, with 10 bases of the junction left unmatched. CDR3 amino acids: CASSYVSGQGFEKLFF. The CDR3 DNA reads TGTGCCAGCAGCTACGTCTCGGGACAGGGTTTTGAAAAACTGTTTTTT. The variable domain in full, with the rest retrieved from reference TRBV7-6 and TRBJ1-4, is GAGVSQSPRYKVTKRGQDVALRCDPISGHVSLYWYRQALGQGPEFLTYFNYEAQQDKSGLPNDRFSAERPEGSISTLTIQRTEQRDSAMYRCASSYVSGQGFEKLFFGSGTQLSVL.

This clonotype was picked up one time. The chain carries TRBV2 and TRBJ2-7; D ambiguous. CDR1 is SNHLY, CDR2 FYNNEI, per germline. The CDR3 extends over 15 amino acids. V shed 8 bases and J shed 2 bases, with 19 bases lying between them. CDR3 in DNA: TGTGCCAGCTACAGTGGGCGGATTGTCACCTACGAGCAGTACTTC. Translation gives CASYSGRIVTYEQYF.

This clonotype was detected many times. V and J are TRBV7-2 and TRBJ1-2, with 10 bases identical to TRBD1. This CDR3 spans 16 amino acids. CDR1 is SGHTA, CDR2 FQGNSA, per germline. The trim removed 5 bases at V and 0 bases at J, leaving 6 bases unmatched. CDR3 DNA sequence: TGTGCCAGCAGCCCCACCGGGACAGGGGCTAACTATGGCTACACCTTC. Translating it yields CASSPTGTGANYGYTF.

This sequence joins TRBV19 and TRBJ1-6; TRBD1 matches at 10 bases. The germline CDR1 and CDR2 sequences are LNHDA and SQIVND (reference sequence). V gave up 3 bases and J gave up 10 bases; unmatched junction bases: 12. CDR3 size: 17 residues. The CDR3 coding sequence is TGTGCCAGTAGTATTTCCGACACCGGGGACAGGGGATCACCCCTCCACTTT. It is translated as CASSISDTGDRGSPLHF.

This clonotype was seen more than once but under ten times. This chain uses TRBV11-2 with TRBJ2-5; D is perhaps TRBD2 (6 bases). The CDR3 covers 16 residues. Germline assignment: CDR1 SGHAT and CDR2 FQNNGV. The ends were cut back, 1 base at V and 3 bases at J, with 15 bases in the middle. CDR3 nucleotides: TGTGCCAGCAGCTTAGTTGCGGGGAGAAACGAAGAGACCCAGTACTTC. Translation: CASSLVAGRNEETQYF.